This TCR beta chain was found in a study of cytotoxic CD8 clonotypes in ibrutinib-treated CLL. Study at large: Among responders, some 25 were partial and 2 complete; after median approximately 62 months, around 14 stayed remitted and roughly 12 progressed.

Points from the study as a whole: The clonality went up when patients responded to ibrutinib and dropped back toward baseline at progression. Baseline values of clonality outstripped age-matched healthy donors and followed circulating CD8+ T-cell counts.

Comments on this clone: Its specificity is unknown.

Profiled with immunoSEQ multiplex PCR; TCRdb holds only in-frame clones, not every one. The sample records 150,000 to 200,000 clones, about 84% being singletons. CDR1 MDHEN and CDR2 SYDVKM come from the germline V gene. Trimming removed 4 bases from V and 14 bases from J, with 17 bases in between. This CDR3 has 12 residues. This sequence originates from a human donor with chronic lymphocytic leukemia. The starting material was PBMCs, obtained after 24 months of ibrutinib treatment. This rearrangement joins TRBV28 to TRBJ1-2; no reliable D call. CDR3 in DNA: TGTGCCAGCAGTTCCCCACTATTTCCAGTGACCTTC. Protein product: CASSSPLFPVTF.